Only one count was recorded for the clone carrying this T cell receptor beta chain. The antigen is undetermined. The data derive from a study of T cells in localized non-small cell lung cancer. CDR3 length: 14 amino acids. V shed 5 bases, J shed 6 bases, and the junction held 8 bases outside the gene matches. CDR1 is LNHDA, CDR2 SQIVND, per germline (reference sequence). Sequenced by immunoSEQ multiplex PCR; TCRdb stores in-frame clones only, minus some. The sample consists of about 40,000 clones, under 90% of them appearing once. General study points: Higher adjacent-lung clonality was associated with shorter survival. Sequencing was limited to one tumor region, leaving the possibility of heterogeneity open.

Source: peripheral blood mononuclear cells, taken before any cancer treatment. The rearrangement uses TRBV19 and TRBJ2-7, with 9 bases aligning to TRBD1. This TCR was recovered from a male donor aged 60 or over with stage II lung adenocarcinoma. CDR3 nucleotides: TGTGCCAGTAGTGCCACCCGGGACAGGGCCGAGCAGTACTTC. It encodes CASSATRDRAEQYF.